This paragraph reports one T cell receptor (beta chain). The antigen is undetermined. A second about 7 to 11 cycle PCR used barcoded and J-beta primers. MiXCR, applied by TCRdb to the 5' RACE reads, yields one record per CDR3 protein. The data hold about 1.4 million distinct CDR3 sequences, with approximately 59% observed a single time. The germline V gene has CDR1 SGHAT and CDR2 FQNNGV. The length of the CDR3 is 15 residues. After removal of 8 bases from V and 6 bases from J, the junction contained 9 bases not matched to a gene. This sample is drawn from a study of blood T cells in healthy people across ages. Study results and limitations: Diversity figures based on one million T cells were deemed too low. Unknown donor CMV status possibly confounded expanded clonotype changes. Naive T cell percentage showed a strong correlation with TCR beta diversity.

The chain combines TRBV11-2 with TRBJ2-2; 10 bases are a match to TRBD2. The sequence was obtained from a man younger than 35 in good health. The sequencing sample was made of blood. CDR3 DNA: TGTGCCAGCGGACCGCCTAGCGGGAGAGCCGGGGAGCTGTTTTTT. Encoded protein: CASGPPSGRAGELFF.